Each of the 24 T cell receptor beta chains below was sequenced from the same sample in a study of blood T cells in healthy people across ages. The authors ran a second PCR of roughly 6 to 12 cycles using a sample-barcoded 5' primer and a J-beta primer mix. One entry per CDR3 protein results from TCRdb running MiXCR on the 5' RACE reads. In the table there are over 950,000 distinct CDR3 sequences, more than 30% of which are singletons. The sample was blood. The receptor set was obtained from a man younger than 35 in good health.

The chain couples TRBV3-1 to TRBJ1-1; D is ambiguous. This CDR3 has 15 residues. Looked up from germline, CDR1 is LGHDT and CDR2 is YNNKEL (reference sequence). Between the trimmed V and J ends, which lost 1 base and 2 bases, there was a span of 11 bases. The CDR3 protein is CASSQGPASNTEAFF. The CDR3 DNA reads TGTGCCAGCAGCCAAGGGCCAGCTTCAAACACTGAAGCTTTCTTT.

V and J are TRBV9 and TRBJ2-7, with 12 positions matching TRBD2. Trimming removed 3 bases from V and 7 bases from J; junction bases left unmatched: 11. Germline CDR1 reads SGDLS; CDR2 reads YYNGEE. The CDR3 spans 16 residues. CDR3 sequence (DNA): TGTGCCAGCAGCGCCGGACTAGCGGGGCTTGATTATGAGCAGTACTTC. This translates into CASSAGLAGLDYEQYF.

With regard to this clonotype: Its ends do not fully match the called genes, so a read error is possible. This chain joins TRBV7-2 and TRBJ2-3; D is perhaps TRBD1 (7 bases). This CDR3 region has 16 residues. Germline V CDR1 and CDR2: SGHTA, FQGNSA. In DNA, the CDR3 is TGTGCCAGCAGCTTCGCTTACGACAGGGAGGCAGATACGCGGTATTTT. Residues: CASSFAYDREADTRYF.

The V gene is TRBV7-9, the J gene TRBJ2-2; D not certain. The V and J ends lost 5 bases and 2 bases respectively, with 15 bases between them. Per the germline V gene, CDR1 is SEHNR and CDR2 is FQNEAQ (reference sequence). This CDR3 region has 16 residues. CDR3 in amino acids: CASSQARRRNTGELFF. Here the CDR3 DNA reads TGTGCCAGCAGCCAGGCCCGCAGAAGAAACACCGGGGAGCTGTTTTTT. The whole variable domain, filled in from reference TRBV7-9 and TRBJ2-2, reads DTGVSQNPRHKITKRGQNVTFRCDPISEHNRLYWYRQTLGQGPEFLTYFQNEAQLEKSRLLSDRFSAERPKGSFSTLEIQRTEQGDSAMYLCASSQARRRNTGELFFGEGSRLTVL.

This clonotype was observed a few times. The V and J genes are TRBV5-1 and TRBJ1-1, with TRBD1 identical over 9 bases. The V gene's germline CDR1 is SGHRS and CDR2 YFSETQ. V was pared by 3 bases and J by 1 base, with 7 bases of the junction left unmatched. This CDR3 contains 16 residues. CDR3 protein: CASSSTGGGENTEAFF. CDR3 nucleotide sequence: TGCGCCAGCAGCTCTACAGGGGGCGGGGAGAACACTGAAGCTTTCTTT.

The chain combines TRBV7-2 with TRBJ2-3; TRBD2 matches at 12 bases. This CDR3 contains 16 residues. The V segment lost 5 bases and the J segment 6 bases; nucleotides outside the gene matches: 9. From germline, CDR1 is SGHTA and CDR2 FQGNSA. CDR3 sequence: CASSLRTSGVLDTQYF. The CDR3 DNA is TGTGCCAGCAGCCTCCGGACTAGCGGGGTGTTGGATACGCAGTATTTT. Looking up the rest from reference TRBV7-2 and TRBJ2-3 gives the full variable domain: GAGVSQSPSNKVTEKGKDVELRCDPISGHTALYWYRQSLGQGLEFLIYFQGNSAPDKSGLPSDRFSAERTGGSVSTLTIQRTQQEDSAVYLCASSLRTSGVLDTQYFGPGTRLTVL.

CDR3 DNA sequence: TGTGCCAGCAGCTTAGGGGCAGCGACAGTTAACTATGGCTACACCTTC. This encodes CASSLGAATVNYGYTF. V and J are TRBV7-9 and TRBJ1-2, with a tentative D call TRBD1 (5 bases). This CDR3 is built from 16 residues. CDR1 and CDR2 (germline): SEHNR, FQNEAQ (reference sequence). The V and J ends lost 1 base and 1 base respectively, with 13 bases between them.

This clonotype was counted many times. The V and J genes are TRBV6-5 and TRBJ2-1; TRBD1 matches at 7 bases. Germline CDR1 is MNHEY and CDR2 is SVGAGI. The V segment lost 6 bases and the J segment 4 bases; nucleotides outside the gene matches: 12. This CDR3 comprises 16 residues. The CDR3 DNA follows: TGTGCCAGCAGACCATCCTCCGGGACAGAATACAATGAGCAGTTCTTC. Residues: CASRPSSGTEYNEQFF.

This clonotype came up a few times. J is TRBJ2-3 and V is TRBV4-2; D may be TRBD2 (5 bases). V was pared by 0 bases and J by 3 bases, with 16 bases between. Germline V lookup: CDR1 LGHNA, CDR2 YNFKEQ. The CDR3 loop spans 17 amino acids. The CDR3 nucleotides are TGTGCCAGCAGCCAAGATCTTACCCTAGCAAGTACAGATACGCAGTATTTT. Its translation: CASSQDLTLASTDTQYF.

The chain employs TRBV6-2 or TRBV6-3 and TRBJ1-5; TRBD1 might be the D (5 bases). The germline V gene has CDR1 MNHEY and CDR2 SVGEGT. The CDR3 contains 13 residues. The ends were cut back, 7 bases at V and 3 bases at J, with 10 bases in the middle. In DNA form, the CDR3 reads TGTGCCAGCAACCAGGGATACAATCAGCCCCAGCATTTT. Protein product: CASNQGYNQPQHF.

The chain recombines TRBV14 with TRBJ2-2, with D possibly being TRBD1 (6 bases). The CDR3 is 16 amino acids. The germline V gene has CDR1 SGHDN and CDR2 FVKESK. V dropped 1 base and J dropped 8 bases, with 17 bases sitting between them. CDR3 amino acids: CASSQGRTGIEGELFF. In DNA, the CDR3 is TGTGCCAGCAGCCAAGGTCGAACAGGGATAGAAGGGGAGCTGTTTTTT.

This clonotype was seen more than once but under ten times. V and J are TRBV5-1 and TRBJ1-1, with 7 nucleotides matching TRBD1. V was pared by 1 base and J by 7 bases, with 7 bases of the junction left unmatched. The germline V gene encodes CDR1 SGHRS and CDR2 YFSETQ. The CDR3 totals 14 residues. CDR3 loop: CASSLTGEKSEAFF. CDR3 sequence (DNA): TGCGCCAGCAGCTTGACAGGGGAAAAAAGTGAAGCTTTCTTT.

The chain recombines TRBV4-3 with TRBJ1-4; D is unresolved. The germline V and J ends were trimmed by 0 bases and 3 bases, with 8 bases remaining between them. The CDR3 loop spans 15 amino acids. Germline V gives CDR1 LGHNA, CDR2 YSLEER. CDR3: CASSQETGANEKLFF. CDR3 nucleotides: TGCGCCAGCAGCCAAGAGACCGGGGCTAATGAAAAACTGTTTTTT.

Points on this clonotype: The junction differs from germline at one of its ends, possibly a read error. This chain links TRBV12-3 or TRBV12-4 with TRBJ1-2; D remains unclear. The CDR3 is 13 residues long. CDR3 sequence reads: CASSVATVYGYTF. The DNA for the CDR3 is TGTGCCAGCAGTGTAGCGACCGTGTATGGCTACACCTTC.

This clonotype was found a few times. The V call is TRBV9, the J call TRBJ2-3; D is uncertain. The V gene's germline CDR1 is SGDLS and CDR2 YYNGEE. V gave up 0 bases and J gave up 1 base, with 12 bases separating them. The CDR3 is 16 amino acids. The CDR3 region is CASSVEVAGRTDTQYF. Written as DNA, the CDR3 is TGTGCCAGCAGCGTAGAGGTAGCAGGACGCACAGATACGCAGTATTTT.

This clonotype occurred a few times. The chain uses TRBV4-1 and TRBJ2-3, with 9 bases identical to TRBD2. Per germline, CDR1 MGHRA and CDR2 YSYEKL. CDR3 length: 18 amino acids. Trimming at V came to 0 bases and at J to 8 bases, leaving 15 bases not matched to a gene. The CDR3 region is CASSQDKASGTARGTQYF. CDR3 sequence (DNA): TGCGCCAGCAGCCAAGATAAGGCTAGCGGGACCGCAAGGGGTACGCAGTATTTT.

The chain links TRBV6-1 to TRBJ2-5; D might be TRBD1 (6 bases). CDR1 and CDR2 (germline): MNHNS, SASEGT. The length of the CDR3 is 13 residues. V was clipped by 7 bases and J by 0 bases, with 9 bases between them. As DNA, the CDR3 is TGTGCCAGCAACGGGGACAACCAAGAGACCCAGTACTTC. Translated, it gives CASNGDNQETQYF.

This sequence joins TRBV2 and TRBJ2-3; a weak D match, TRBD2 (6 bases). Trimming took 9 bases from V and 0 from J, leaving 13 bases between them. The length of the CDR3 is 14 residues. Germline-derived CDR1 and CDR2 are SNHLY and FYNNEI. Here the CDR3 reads CARGGDRSTDTQYF. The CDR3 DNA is TGTGCCAGGGGGGGAGACAGAAGCACAGATACGCAGTATTTT.

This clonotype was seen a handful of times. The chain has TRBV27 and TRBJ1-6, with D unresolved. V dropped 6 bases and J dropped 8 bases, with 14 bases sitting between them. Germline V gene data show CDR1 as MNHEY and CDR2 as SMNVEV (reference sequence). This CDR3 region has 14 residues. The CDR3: CASRLTTGYSPLHF. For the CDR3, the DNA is TGTGCCAGCAGGCTAACTACTGGATATTCACCCCTCCACTTT.

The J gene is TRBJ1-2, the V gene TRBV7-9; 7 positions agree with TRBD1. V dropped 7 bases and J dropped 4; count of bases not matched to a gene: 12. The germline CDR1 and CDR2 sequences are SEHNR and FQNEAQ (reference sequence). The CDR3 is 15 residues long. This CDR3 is CASNSGMDRIYGYTF. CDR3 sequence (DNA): TGTGCCAGCAATTCGGGCATGGACAGGATCTATGGCTACACCTTC.

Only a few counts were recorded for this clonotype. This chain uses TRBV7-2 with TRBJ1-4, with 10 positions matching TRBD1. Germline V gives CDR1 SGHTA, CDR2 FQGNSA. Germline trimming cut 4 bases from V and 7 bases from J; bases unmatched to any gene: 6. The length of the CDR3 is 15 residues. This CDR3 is CASSSGTGESEKLFF. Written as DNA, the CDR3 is TGTGCCAGCAGCTCCGGGACAGGGGAGAGTGAAAAACTGTTTTTT.

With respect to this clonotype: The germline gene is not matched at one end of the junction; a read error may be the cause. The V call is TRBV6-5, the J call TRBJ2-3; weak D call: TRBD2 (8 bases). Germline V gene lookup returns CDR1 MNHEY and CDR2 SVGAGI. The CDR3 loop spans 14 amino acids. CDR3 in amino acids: CASSDGGGTDMQYF. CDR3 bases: TGTGCCAGCAGCGATGGCGGGGGGACAGATATGCAGTATTTT.

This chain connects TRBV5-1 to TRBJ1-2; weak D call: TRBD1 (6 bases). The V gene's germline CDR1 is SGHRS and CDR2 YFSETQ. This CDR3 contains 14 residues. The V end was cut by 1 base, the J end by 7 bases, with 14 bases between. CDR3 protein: CASSLSRGAAGYTF. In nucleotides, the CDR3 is TGCGCCAGCAGCTTGTCCCGGGGGGCGGCTGGCTACACCTTC. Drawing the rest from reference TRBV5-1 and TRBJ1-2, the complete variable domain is KAGVTQTPRYLIKTRGQQVTLSCSPISGHRSVSWYQQTPGQGLQFLFEYFSETQRNKGNFPGRFSGRQFSNSRSEMNVSTLELGDSALYLCASSLSRGAAGYTFGSGTRLTVV.

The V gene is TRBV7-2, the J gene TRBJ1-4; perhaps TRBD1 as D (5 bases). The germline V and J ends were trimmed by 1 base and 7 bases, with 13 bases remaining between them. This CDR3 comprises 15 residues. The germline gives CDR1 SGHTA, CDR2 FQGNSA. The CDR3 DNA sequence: TGTGCCAGCAGCTTAGACGGGGGGTCTGGTGAAAAACTGTTTTTT. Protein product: CASSLDGGSGEKLFF.